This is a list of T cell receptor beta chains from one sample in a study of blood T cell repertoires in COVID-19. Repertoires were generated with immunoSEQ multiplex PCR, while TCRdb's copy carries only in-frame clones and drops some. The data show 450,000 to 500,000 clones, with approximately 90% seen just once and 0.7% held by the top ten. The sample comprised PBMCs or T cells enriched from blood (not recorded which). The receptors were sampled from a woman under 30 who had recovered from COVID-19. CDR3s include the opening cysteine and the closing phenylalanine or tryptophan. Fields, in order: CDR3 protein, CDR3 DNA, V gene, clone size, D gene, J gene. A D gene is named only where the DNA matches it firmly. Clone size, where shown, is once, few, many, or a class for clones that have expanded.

CDR3aa: CASGGGQGTYEQYF
CDR3nt: TGCGCCAGCGGAGGGGGACAGGGGACCTACGAGCAGTACTTC
v_gene: TRBV5-1
abundance: NA
d_gene: TRBD1
j_gene: TRBJ2-7

CDR3aa: CASSRGAGSYEQYF
CDR3nt: TGTGCCAGCAGCCGCGGGGCCGGCTCCTACGAGCAGTACTTC
v_gene: TRBV7-2
abundance: NA
d_gene: NA
j_gene: TRBJ2-7

CDR3aa: CASSYSLETAGETQYF
CDR3nt: TGTGCCAGCAGCTACTCGCTAGAAACAGCGGGGGAGACCCAGTACTTC
v_gene: TRBV5-6
abundance: NA
d_gene: TRBD2
j_gene: TRBJ2-5

CDR3aa: CASSEDLGSGYGYTF
CDR3nt: TGTGCCAGCAGTGAAGACCTCGGGTCGGGGTATGGCTACACCTTC
v_gene: TRBV6-1
abundance: NA
d_gene: NA
j_gene: TRBJ1-2

CDR3aa: CASSVVSDSFSTEAFF
CDR3nt: TGTGCCAGCAGTGTCGTTTCAGACAGCTTCTCCACTGAAGCTTTCTTT
v_gene: TRBV25-1
abundance: NA
d_gene: NA
j_gene: TRBJ1-1

CDR3aa: CASSLVSSPLHF
CDR3nt: TGTGCCAGCAGCTTAGTTAGTTCACCCCTCCACTTT
v_gene: TRBV5-6
abundance: NA
d_gene: NA
j_gene: TRBJ1-6

CDR3aa: CASSHTGNYGYTF
CDR3nt: TGTGCCAGCAGCCATACAGGGAATTATGGCTACACCTTC
v_gene: TRBV11-2
abundance: NA
d_gene: NA
j_gene: TRBJ1-2

CDR3aa: CASSSGGGLSSYNSPLHF
CDR3nt: TGTGCCAGCAGCTCGGGAGGGGGACTGAGCTCCTATAATTCACCCCTCCACTTT
v_gene: TRBV7-6
abundance: NA
d_gene: NA
j_gene: TRBJ1-6

CDR3aa: CASSIGGGGGELFF
CDR3nt: TGTGCCAGTAGTATCGGGGGAGGAGGCGGGGAGCTGTTTTTT
v_gene: TRBV19
abundance: NA
d_gene: NA
j_gene: TRBJ2-2

CDR3aa: CASFGQGRDGYTF
CDR3nt: TGCGCCAGCTTCGGACAGGGAAGGGATGGCTACACCTTC
v_gene: TRBV5-1
abundance: NA
d_gene: TRBD1
j_gene: TRBJ1-2

CDR3aa: CASTEQGVGKQYF
CDR3nt: TGTGCCAGCACCGAACAGGGAGTCGGGAAGCAGTACTTC
v_gene: TRBV2
abundance: NA
d_gene: NA
j_gene: TRBJ2-7

CDR3aa: CASSVGTSGYEQYF
CDR3nt: TGTGCCAGCAGCGTCGGGACTAGCGGCTACGAGCAGTACTTC
v_gene: TRBV5-4
abundance: NA
d_gene: TRBD2
j_gene: TRBJ2-7

CDR3aa: CASSPIGGRRLFF
CDR3nt: TGCGCCAGCAGCCCAATCGGGGGAAGGCGACTGTTTTTT
v_gene: TRBV5-1
abundance: NA
d_gene: NA
j_gene: TRBJ1-4

CDR3aa: CARSRSRTSGVPNEQFF
CDR3nt: TGTGCCCGGTCACGATCCCGGACTAGCGGGGTACCTAATGAGCAGTTCTTC
v_gene: TRBV30
abundance: NA
d_gene: TRBD2
j_gene: TRBJ2-1

CDR3aa: CASNLDTGGRETQYF
CDR3nt: TGCGCCAGCAATCTGGACACGGGAGGGCGAGAGACCCAGTACTTC
v_gene: TRBV5-1
abundance: NA
d_gene: TRBD2
j_gene: TRBJ2-5

CDR3aa: CASSSGTDEKLFF
CDR3nt: TGTGCCAGCAGTTCTGGGACAGACGAAAAACTGTTTTTT
v_gene: TRBV27
abundance: few
d_gene: TRBD1
j_gene: TRBJ1-4

CDR3aa: CASSLSGGGYEQYF
CDR3nt: TGTGCCAGCAGCCTATCAGGGGGCGGGTACGAGCAGTACTTC
v_gene: TRBV5-5
abundance: NA
d_gene: TRBD1
j_gene: TRBJ2-7

CDR3aa: CASSPWGAGVNTGELFF
CDR3nt: TGTGCCAGCAGTCCCTGGGGAGCGGGGGTGAACACCGGGGAGCTGTTTTTT
v_gene: TRBV7-9
abundance: NA
d_gene: TRBD2
j_gene: TRBJ2-2

CDR3aa: CASIRDGVGGYTF
CDR3nt: TGTGCCAGCATCCGAGACGGAGTAGGAGGCTACACCTTC
v_gene: TRBV6-5
abundance: NA
d_gene: NA
j_gene: TRBJ1-2

CDR3aa: CASSSQASEKLFF
CDR3nt: TGCGCCAGCAGCTCCCAGGCGAGTGAAAAACTGTTTTTT
v_gene: TRBV5-1
abundance: NA
d_gene: NA
j_gene: TRBJ1-4

CDR3aa: CASSRGTGHSEQYF
CDR3nt: TGTGCCAGCAGCCGTGGGACAGGACACAGCGAGCAGTACTTC
v_gene: TRBV6-6
abundance: NA
d_gene: TRBD1
j_gene: TRBJ2-7

CDR3aa: CASSIGGGEKVYEQYF
CDR3nt: TGTGCCAGTAGTATAGGAGGAGGAGAAAAAGTCTACGAGCAGTACTTC
v_gene: TRBV19
abundance: NA
d_gene: NA
j_gene: TRBJ2-7

CDR3aa: CAWSTEVTTGELFF
CDR3nt: TGTGCCTGGAGTACTGAGGTTACCACCGGGGAGCTGTTTTTT
v_gene: TRBV30
abundance: NA
d_gene: NA
j_gene: TRBJ2-2

CDR3aa: CATSTFNYGYTF
CDR3nt: TGTGCCACCAGCACATTTAACTATGGCTACACCTTC
v_gene: TRBV15
abundance: NA
d_gene: NA
j_gene: TRBJ1-2

CDR3aa: CAWTDKGKGLTEAFF
CDR3nt: TGTGCCTGGACGGACAAGGGGAAGGGCCTCACTGAAGCTTTCTTT
v_gene: TRBV30
abundance: NA
d_gene: NA
j_gene: TRBJ1-1

CDR3aa: CASSLAQGIDYGYTF
CDR3nt: TGTGCCAGCAGCTTAGCGCAGGGGATCGACTATGGCTACACCTTC
v_gene: TRBV7-2
abundance: NA
d_gene: NA
j_gene: TRBJ1-2

CDR3aa: CASSPTGGGYEQYF
CDR3nt: TGTGCCAGCAGCCCGACAGGGGGCGGGTACGAGCAGTACTTC
v_gene: TRBV3-1/TRBV3-2
abundance: NA
d_gene: TRBD1
j_gene: TRBJ2-7

CDR3aa: CASSSRSGGAGETQYF
CDR3nt: TGTGCCAGCAGCTCGCGAAGCGGGGGGGCAGGCGAGACCCAGTACTTC
v_gene: TRBV5-4
abundance: NA
d_gene: TRBD2
j_gene: TRBJ2-5

CDR3aa: CASSFDSGYGYTF
CDR3nt: TGCGCCAGCAGCTTCGACAGTGGCTATGGCTACACCTTC
v_gene: TRBV5-1
abundance: NA
d_gene: NA
j_gene: TRBJ1-2

CDR3aa: CAWSVRAGGKDTQYF
CDR3nt: TGTGCCTGGAGTGTACGGGCAGGGGGCAAAGATACGCAGTATTTT
v_gene: TRBV30
abundance: few
d_gene: TRBD1
j_gene: TRBJ2-3

CDR3aa: CASSYRAGGPYEQYF
CDR3nt: TGCGCCAGCAGCTATAGAGCGGGGGGGCCCTACGAGCAGTACTTC
v_gene: TRBV4-1
abundance: NA
d_gene: TRBD2
j_gene: TRBJ2-7

CDR3aa: CAWREKTGASTNEKLFF
CDR3nt: TGTGCCTGGAGAGAGAAGACAGGGGCCTCAACTAATGAAAAACTGTTTTTT
v_gene: TRBV30
abundance: NA
d_gene: TRBD1
j_gene: TRBJ1-4

CDR3aa: CAWSLPGGSPGQPQHF
CDR3nt: TGTGCCTGGAGTCTACCAGGGGGGAGCCCGGGGCAGCCCCAGCATTTT
v_gene: TRBV30
abundance: NA
d_gene: TRBD1
j_gene: TRBJ1-5

CDR3aa: CASSRGQFNEKLFF
CDR3nt: TGTGCCAGCAGCCGGGGACAGTTTAATGAAAAACTGTTTTTT
v_gene: TRBV7-6
abundance: NA
d_gene: TRBD1
j_gene: TRBJ1-4

CDR3aa: CASSRQGTGVYGYTF
CDR3nt: TGTGCCAGCAGCCGACAAGGGACAGGGGTCTATGGCTACACCTTC
v_gene: TRBV27
abundance: NA
d_gene: TRBD1
j_gene: TRBJ1-2

CDR3aa: CASSPHQGVLSGYTF
CDR3nt: TGTGCCAGTAGTCCTCATCAGGGGGTCCTAAGTGGCTACACCTTC
v_gene: TRBV19
abundance: NA
d_gene: TRBD1
j_gene: TRBJ1-2

CDR3aa: CASSRDRDDGYTF
CDR3nt: TGTGCCAGCAGCCGGGACAGGGATGATGGCTACACCTTC
v_gene: TRBV2
abundance: NA
d_gene: TRBD1
j_gene: TRBJ1-2

CDR3aa: CASSSPNNQETQYF
CDR3nt: TGTGCCAGCAGTTCGCCAAACAACCAAGAGACCCAGTACTTC
v_gene: TRBV6-5
abundance: once
d_gene: NA
j_gene: TRBJ2-5

CDR3aa: CASSRQGAGYGYTF
CDR3nt: TGTGCCAGCAGTAGGCAGGGGGCCGGCTATGGCTACACCTTC
v_gene: TRBV28
abundance: NA
d_gene: TRBD1
j_gene: TRBJ1-2

CDR3aa: CAWSGGEGYGYTF
CDR3nt: TGTGCCTGGAGTGGAGGGGAGGGTTATGGCTACACCTTC
v_gene: TRBV30
abundance: NA
d_gene: NA
j_gene: TRBJ1-2

CDR3aa: CASRHRGNTEAFF
CDR3nt: TGTGCCAGCAGGCACAGGGGGAACACTGAAGCTTTCTTT
v_gene: TRBV7-9
abundance: NA
d_gene: TRBD1
j_gene: TRBJ1-1

CDR3aa: CASSQINSPLHF
CDR3nt: TGTGCCAGCAGTCAGATCAATTCACCCCTCCACTTT
v_gene: TRBV6-5
abundance: NA
d_gene: NA
j_gene: TRBJ1-6

CDR3aa: CASTPSRLNYGYTF
CDR3nt: TGTGCCAGCACCCCTTCTAGACTAAACTATGGCTACACCTTC
v_gene: TRBV4-2
abundance: NA
d_gene: NA
j_gene: TRBJ1-2

CDR3aa: CASRGQTGVNTEAFF
CDR3nt: TGTGCCAGCAGGGGTCAGACAGGGGTGAACACTGAAGCTTTCTTT
v_gene: TRBV5-8
abundance: NA
d_gene: TRBD1
j_gene: TRBJ1-1

CDR3aa: CASSLTNSPLHF
CDR3nt: TGTGCCAGCAGCTTGACAAATTCACCCCTCCACTTT
v_gene: TRBV5-5
abundance: NA
d_gene: NA
j_gene: TRBJ1-6